One sample yielded the 3 T cell receptor beta chains listed below, sequenced in a study of shared clonotypes between healthy human individuals. The table came from immunoSEQ multiplex PCR; TCRdb's copy has only in-frame clones and leaves some out. The repertoire consists of approximately 350,000 clones, with approximately 97% occurring once and the leading ten covering more than 0.3%. The source material was memory CD8+ T cells sorted from blood. Regarding subset: CD45RO+ cells pooled with CCR7-negative TemRA cells. The source is a young man in good health.

The V gene is TRBV6-1, the J gene TRBJ2-3; no clear D gene. This CDR3 has 16 amino acids. Germline CDR1 and CDR2: MNHNS and SASEGT. V lost 4 bases and J 4 bases, leaving 18 bases between the germline ends. In nucleotides, the CDR3 is TGTGCCAGCAGTGTGGCGAGCGCCCCTGGGGCAGATACGCAGTATTTT. Encoded protein: CASSVASAPGADTQYF.

The chain has TRBV2 and TRBJ2-7, with D perhaps TRBD1 or TRBD2 (5 bases each). There are 11 residues in the CDR3. CDR1 and CDR2 (germline): SNHLY, FYNNEI. V was shortened by 6 bases and J by 6 bases, with 9 bases between the two germline ends. The CDR3 DNA sequence: TGTGCCAGCAGGGAGGACATCGAGCAGTACTTC. Translating gives CASREDIEQYF.

The chain recombines TRBV6-5 with TRBJ1-2, with 11 bases lining up with TRBD1. The CDR3 loop spans 15 amino acids. Per the germline V gene, CDR1 is MNHEY and CDR2 is SVGAGI. J lost 4 bases, V lost 2 bases, and 3 bases had no gene match. The CDR3 region is CASSYAGTGGYGYTF. CDR3 sequence (DNA): TGTGCCAGCAGTTACGCCGGGACAGGGGGCTATGGCTACACCTTC.